In this sample, the clone carrying this T cell receptor (beta chain) turned up a few times. The data derive from a study of cytotoxic CD8 clonotypes in ibrutinib-treated CLL. The method was immunoSEQ multiplex PCR; TCRdb's version includes in-frame clones alone and lacks a portion of them. The table has over 250,000 clones, around 77% seen once. Germline V gives CDR1 SGHRS, CDR2 YFSETQ. The length of the CDR3 is 16 residues. Trimming cost V 0 bases and J 6 bases; bases outside gene matches: 8. Sequencing used PBMCs, obtained at disease progression, from a patient treated with ibrutinib. The receptor's source is a human donor with chronic lymphocytic leukemia. The chain links TRBV5-1 to TRBJ2-7, with 11 nucleotides matching TRBD1. CDR3 DNA sequence: TGCGCCAGCAGCTTGGCTCCCGGGACAGGGGGAGGCGAGCAGTACTTC. Translation gives CASSLAPGTGGGEQYF. The full variable domain, its missing parts supplied by reference TRBV5-1 and TRBJ2-7, is KAGVTQTPRYLIKTRGQQVTLSCSPISGHRSVSWYQQTPGQGLQFLFEYFSETQRNKGNFPGRFSGRQFSNSRSEMNVSTLELGDSALYLCASSLAPGTGGGEQYFGPGTRLTVT.